These 25 T cell receptor beta chains originate from one sample sequenced in a study of T cell repertoires in cytomegalovirus infection. TCRdb re-derived calls from the reads in MiXCR, one entry per CDR3 protein. The sample has nearly 450,000 distinct CDR3 sequences; under 40% are singletons. The material sequenced was PBMCs. These receptors were collected from a human donor in good health (CMV status not recorded). Some clones in this sample may be carry-over from other donors' samples.

As regards this clonotype: A much larger clone lies one base from this, so it may be a read error. This rearrangement joins TRBV6-1 to TRBJ1-1; D call uncertain. Per germline, CDR1 MNHNS and CDR2 SASEGT. The CDR3 extends over 11 amino acids. This CDR3 reads CAISKDTAPFF. The CDR3 bases are TGTGCCATCAGTAAAGACACGGCCCCTTTCTTT.

The sample holds a few counts of this clonotype. The genes are TRBV5-5 and TRBJ1-1, with D unresolved. V was shortened by 3 bases and J by 7 bases, with 13 bases between the two germline ends. This CDR3 has 13 amino acids. Germline CDR1 reads SGHKS; CDR2 reads YYEKEE (reference sequence). CDR3 residues: CASSSSWCREAFF. CDR3 nucleotide sequence: TGTGCCAGCAGCTCGTCTTGGTGCCGTGAAGCTTTCTTT.

CDR3 in amino acids: CASAEAYQETQYF. Written as DNA, the CDR3 is TGTGCCAGCGCGGAAGCCTACCAAGAGACCCAGTACTTC. The chain recombines TRBV7-9 with TRBJ2-5, with no clear D. V lost 8 bases and J lost 0, with 10 bases in between. The CDR3 totals 13 residues. Germline V lookup: CDR1 SEHNR, CDR2 FQNEAQ (reference sequence).

The V gene is TRBV24-1, the J gene TRBJ2-3; D perhaps matches TRBD1 (5 bases). The CDR3 contains 17 residues. CDR1 is KGHDR and CDR2 is SFDVKD in the germline V gene. V was clipped by 0 bases and J by 0 bases, with 12 bases between them. CDR3 region: CATSDLRHDSSTDTQYF. The CDR3, as DNA: TGTGCCACCAGTGATTTGCGCCACGACAGCAGCACAGATACGCAGTATTTT.

This clonotype has a count of ten or more. This sequence joins TRBV7-2 and TRBJ1-3; D not certain. Trimming pared 1 base from V and 3 bases from J, leaving 10 bases between. The germline V gene has CDR1 SGHTA and CDR2 FQGNSA. The length of the CDR3 is 15 residues. CDR3 loop: CASSLGRVRGNTIYF. The CDR3 nucleotides are TGTGCCAGCAGCTTAGGCCGGGTCCGTGGAAACACCATATATTTT.

The chain has TRBV10-3 and TRBJ2-3; D is possibly TRBD2 (7 bases). The germline CDR1 and CDR2 sequences are ENHRY and SYGVKD. V was pared by 5 bases and J by 5 bases, with 14 bases between. The CDR3 totals 14 residues. CDR3 DNA sequence: TGTGCCATCAGTACAGGGAGGGGGGGAGATACGCAGTATTTT. Translated: CAISTGRGGDTQYF.

The sample holds a few counts of this clonotype. The J gene is TRBJ1-4, the V gene TRBV5-1; TRBD1 is a possible D gene (5 bases). V shed 0 bases and J shed 3 bases, with 9 bases lying between them. This CDR3 region has 15 residues. Looked up from germline, CDR1 is SGHRS and CDR2 is YFSETQ. In DNA, the CDR3 is TGCGCCAGCAGCTTGGCGGGGCAATCTAATGAAAAACTGTTTTTT. Its protein is CASSLAGQSNEKLFF. Full variable domain (missing parts from reference TRBV5-1 and TRBJ1-4): KAGVTQTPRYLIKTRGQQVTLSCSPISGHRSVSWYQQTPGQGLQFLFEYFSETQRNKGNFPGRFSGRQFSNSRSEMNVSTLELGDSALYLCASSLAGQSNEKLFFGSGTQLSVL.

The chain combines TRBV27 with TRBJ1-5; D call uncertain. Germline CDR1 and CDR2: MNHEY and SMNVEV (reference sequence). This CDR3 is 13 amino acids long. V gave up 4 bases and J gave up 5 bases, with 9 bases separating them. The chain's CDR3 is CASSSKPDQPQHF. The CDR3 bases are TGTGCCAGCAGTTCTAAGCCCGATCAGCCCCAGCATTTT.

The rearrangement links TRBV12-3 or TRBV12-4 to TRBJ1-5, with D perhaps TRBD1 (6 bases). V shed 6 bases and J shed 2 bases, with 14 bases lying between them. The CDR3 covers 15 residues. CDR3 protein: CASRTTGSGNQPQHF. The CDR3 DNA reads as TGTGCCAGCAGAACCACAGGGAGTGGCAATCAGCCCCAGCATTTT.

This clonotype has at least ten counts. The chain recombines TRBV4-1 with TRBJ2-2; D gene ambiguous. The V end lost 7 bases, the J end lost 1 base, and 10 bases lay between the germline ends. The germline gives CDR1 MGHRA, CDR2 YSYEKL. This CDR3 has 14 residues. CDR3 DNA sequence: TGCGCCAGCACTCAGGTGCTGAACACCGGGGAGCTGTTTTTT. This gives the protein CASTQVLNTGELFF.

In its sample, this clonotype was seen a few times. The chain couples TRBV2 to TRBJ1-1; 7 bases agree with TRBD1. Germline V gene data show CDR1 as SNHLY and CDR2 as FYNNEI. This CDR3 comprises 18 residues. Trimming cost V 8 bases and J 0 bases; bases outside gene matches: 18. The CDR3 is CASHPGSRQGYMNTEAFF. CDR3 DNA sequence: TGTGCCAGCCACCCGGGGTCCCGACAGGGCTACATGAACACTGAAGCTTTCTTT.

This clonotype has a count of ten or more. The rearrangement joins TRBV11-2 to TRBJ2-2, with a tentative D call TRBD1 (5 bases). V was clipped by 8 bases and J by 3 bases, with 7 bases between them. The CDR3 contains 12 residues. Germline CDR1 reads SGHAT; CDR2 reads FQNNGV. CDR3 sequence (DNA): TGTGCCAGCGGGGCAGACACCGGGGAGCTGTTTTTT. Its protein product is CASGADTGELFF.

J is TRBJ1-2 and V is TRBV4-1; tentatively, D is TRBD1 (5 bases). V was pared by 3 bases and J by 8 bases, with 19 bases between. The CDR3 totals 15 residues. CDR1 and CDR2 from the germline V gene are MGHRA and YSYEKL. CDR3 sequence reads: CASSQPRDQPSGYTF. The DNA of the CDR3 is TGCGCCAGCAGCCAGCCCAGGGATCAGCCGTCCGGCTACACCTTC.

This chain links TRBV6-8 with TRBJ1-2; tentative D call: TRBD1 (5 bases). The CDR3 length is 15 residues. V was pared by 0 bases and J by 4 bases, with 12 bases between. CDR1 MNHGY and CDR2 SAAAGT come from the germline V gene. CDR3 region: CASSYSRDGTYGYTF. CDR3 bases: TGTGCCAGCAGTTACTCGAGGGACGGGACCTATGGCTACACCTTC.

The table lists this clonotype with a few counts. The rearrangement joins TRBV4-1 to TRBJ2-3; 8 positions agree with TRBD1. The germline V gene has CDR1 MGHRA and CDR2 YSYEKL. J was trimmed by 1 base and V by 2 bases; bases with no gene match: 2. This CDR3 is 15 amino acids long. As DNA, the CDR3 is TGCGCCAGCAGCCAACAGGACAGGGGCACAGATACGCAGTATTTT. It specifies CASSQQDRGTDTQYF.

The table lists this clonotype with a few counts. V gene TRBV15 combines with J gene TRBJ1-3; 9 nucleotides align to TRBD1. The CDR3 sequence is 19 residues long. V trimming: 1 base; J trimming: 0 bases; junction bases outside the gene matches: 10. In germline, CDR1 is LNHNV, CDR2 YYDKDF (reference sequence). The CDR3 nucleotides are TGTGCCACCAGCAGAGGGGGGGGGACAGGGATCCTCTCTGGAAACACCATATATTTT. Its protein product is CATSRGGGTGILSGNTIYF.

The chain joins TRBV7-8 to TRBJ1-1, with D hard to call. The CDR3 consists of 14 residues. CDR1 is SGHVS, CDR2 FQNEAQ, per germline. Trimming took 1 base from V and 3 from J, leaving 9 bases between them. CDR3 nucleotide sequence: TGTGCCAGCAGCTTAGGTCTGCGGCACACTGAAGCTTTCTTT. It specifies CASSLGLRHTEAFF.

About this clonotype: A read error is likely, as this CDR3 ends without the conserved phenylalanine or tryptophan. The chain joins TRBV18 to TRBJ2-3; 12 bases line up with TRBD2. The CDR3 runs to 16 residues. The V gene's germline CDR1 is KGHSH and CDR2 LQKENI. After removal of 4 bases from V and 2 bases from J, the junction contained 4 bases not matched to a gene. CDR3 nucleotides: TGTGCCAGCTCACGACTAGCGGGGGAATCCACAGATACGCAGTATTCT. Its translation: CASSRLAGESTDTQYS.

V usage is TRBV9 and J usage is TRBJ2-1, with 9 bases aligning to TRBD2. This CDR3 comprises 17 residues. V trimming: 2 bases; J trimming: 10 bases; junction bases outside the gene matches: 16. The germline CDR1 and CDR2 sequences are SGDLS and YYNGEE. DNA of the CDR3: TGTGCCAGCAGCGTTGAATCAAGGCGGGGGGGAAGTTGGGAGCAGTTCTTC. Amino acids: CASSVESRRGGSWEQFF.

This clonotype was seen a few times. The chain is built from TRBV4-1 and TRBJ2-2; D not resolved. The CDR3 extends over 12 amino acids. The germline CDR1 and CDR2 sequences are MGHRA and YSYEKL. The V end lost 4 bases, the J end lost 7 bases, and 7 bases lay between the germline ends. This chain's CDR3 is CASSPTGGELFF. The CDR3 nucleotides are TGCGCCAGCAGCCCGACTGGCGGGGAGCTGTTTTTT.

The chain carries TRBV5-5 and TRBJ2-3; possible D gene TRBD2, 7 bases. The CDR3 contains 17 residues. Trimming removed 4 bases from V and 2 bases from J, with 20 bases in between. Per germline, CDR1 SGHKS and CDR2 YYEKEE (reference sequence). The CDR3 protein is CASSLDGGGLPTDTQYF. The CDR3 nucleotides read TGTGCCAGCAGCCTGGATGGGGGGGGGCTGCCCACAGATACGCAGTATTTT.

V gene TRBV6-2 or TRBV6-3 combines with J gene TRBJ1-1; possibly TRBD1 for D (5 bases). Germline CDR1 and CDR2: MNHEY and SVGEGT. The CDR3 length is 13 residues. The V end was cut by 5 bases, the J end by 8 bases, with 15 bases between. Here the CDR3 reads CASSTGVPGEAFF. The DNA of the CDR3 is TGTGCCAGCAGTACCGGTGTCCCAGGGGAAGCTTTCTTT.

This clonotype has more than one count but fewer than ten. CDR3 protein: CAAERGVEAFF. CDR3 sequence (DNA): TGTGCCGCGGAAAGAGGCGTTGAAGCTTTCTTT. This rearrangement joins TRBV12-3 or TRBV12-4 to TRBJ1-1; D not certain. The CDR3 has 11 amino acids. V was cut by 11 bases and J by 7 bases, with 14 bases left in between.

This clonotype was recorded once. V gene TRBV18 combines with J gene TRBJ1-6; D is unresolved. Per the germline V gene, CDR1 is KGHSH and CDR2 is LQKENI. V was cut by 6 bases and J by 7 bases, with 16 bases left in between. This CDR3 is 15 amino acids long. CDR3 region: CASSTLTYENSPLHF. The CDR3 DNA reads as TGTGCCAGCTCGACCCTGACGTACGAAAATTCACCCCTCCACTTT.

This clonotype was found many times. The chain recombines TRBV7-2 with TRBJ1-4; TRBD1 might be the D (5 bases). This CDR3 comprises 15 residues. Trimming stripped 3 bases from V and 8 bases from J, with 16 bases between. The germline CDR1 and CDR2 sequences are SGHTA and FQGNSA. The CDR3 region is CASSFQGRVREKLFF. CDR3 sequence (DNA): TGTGCCAGCAGCTTCCAGGGTCGCGTTCGAGAAAAACTGTTTTTT.